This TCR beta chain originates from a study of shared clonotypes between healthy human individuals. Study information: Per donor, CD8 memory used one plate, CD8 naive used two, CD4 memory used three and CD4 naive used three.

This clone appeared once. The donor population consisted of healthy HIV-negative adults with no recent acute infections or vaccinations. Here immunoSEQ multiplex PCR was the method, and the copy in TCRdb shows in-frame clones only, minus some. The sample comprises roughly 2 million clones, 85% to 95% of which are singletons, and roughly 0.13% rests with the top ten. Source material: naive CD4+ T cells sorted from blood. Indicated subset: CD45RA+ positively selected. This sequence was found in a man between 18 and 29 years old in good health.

CDR3 nucleotide sequence: TGTGCCAGTAGTATCGGCCTAGCGGAGCCCCCAGGCTACAATGAGCAGTTCTTC. Translated: CASSIGLAEPPGYNEQFF. This chain connects TRBV19 to TRBJ2-1, with TRBD2 matching over 7 bases. Germline CDR1 LNHDA, CDR2 SQIVND (reference sequence). CDR3 size: 18 residues. J lost 3 bases, V lost 3 bases, and 14 bases had no gene match.